Below, one T cell receptor (beta chain) is given with its context. Its antigen is undetermined. This entry comes from a study of OX40 agonist ivuxolimab in advanced cancers. Study-wide results and limits: CD4+ and CD8+ T cells in blood underwent clonal expansion by week 6 at 0.1 to 3.0 mg/kg. Researchers did not establish what antigens the expanded peripheral T cells target.

This CDR3 comprises 18 residues. Per germline, CDR1 KGHSH and CDR2 LQKENI. Losses at the gene ends were 4 bases for V and 0 bases for J; bases not matched to a gene: 4. Assay used: immunoSEQ multiplex PCR; TCRdb lists only in-frame clones, some missing. Of tens of thousands of clones in the sample, 75% to 95% were seen once. Individuals having autoimmune disease history or systemic immunosuppression were not enrolled. Cycle 7 day 1, cycle 4 day 1, and baseline were the timepoints at which blood was sampled. The TCR comes from an adult with an advanced solid tumor such as melanoma, head and neck, liver or kidney cancer. The gene calls are TRBV18 and TRBJ2-1, with 15 bases aligning to TRBD2. This sample comprised CD4+ or CD8+ T cells sorted from blood, obtained in a trial of the OX40 agonist ivuxolimab. The CDR3 sequence: CASSLGLAGGSSYNEQFF. DNA for the CDR3: TGTGCCAGCTCACTGGGACTAGCGGGAGGTAGCTCCTACAATGAGCAGTTCTTC.